This T cell receptor (beta chain) came from a study of T-cell reconstitution after alpha-beta-depleted transplantation in children. Germline assignment: CDR1 LGHDT and CDR2 YNNKEL (reference sequence). The CDR3 sequence is 15 residues long. V lost 0 bases and J 0 bases, leaving 8 bases between the germline ends. This clonotype appeared a few times. Preparation of the TCRbeta library involved a method that used unique molecular identifiers. TCRdb itself ran the PCR reads through MiXCR, one entry per CDR3 protein. The table has nearly 550,000 distinct CDR3 sequences, 15% to 20% seen once. The chain combines TRBV3-1 with TRBJ1-2; D call uncertain. The sequence came from a human donor who donated a stem cell graft to a child with acute lymphoblastic leukemia. Sequences were derived from PBMCs from the stem cell graft donor, sampled from the stem cell graft. CDR3 region: CASSQEELANYGYTF. Here the CDR3 DNA reads TGTGCCAGCAGCCAAGAGGAATTGGCTAACTATGGCTACACCTTC.